The following is a T cell receptor (beta chain) sequence with its context. Its antigen target is currently unknown. One base away there is no much larger clone; base qualities are not given. CDR1 is given as SEHNR and CDR2 as FQNEAQ, both from the germline V gene (reference sequence). From the cysteine up to the phenylalanine, the CDR3 has a length of 15 residues. Only the CDR3 portion is preserved as DNA: 45 bases, with reading frame beginning at the first base. Here V drops 5 bases and J drops 3 bases, and the junction holds 9 bases not matched to any gene. The data originate from a study of T cells in Graves' hyperthyroidism and ophthalmopathy (dated by TCRdb to the late 2010s). Some background on the complete study: Peripheral blood samples were taken at the time of initial diagnosis, prior to any treatment. A discovery cohort of roughly 96 patients, 43 with Graves' ophthalmopathy and roughly 59 with stable Graves' hyperthyroidism, was used to find distinguishing TCR V-J signatures. Prospective prediction of ophthalmopathy was tested in an independent validation cohort consisting of 18 to 20 hyperthyroidism patients and around 17 patients who later progressed to ophthalmopathy. The 75 to 100 discovery patients were divided at random into training and test sets in a 7:3 ratio. In addition, the study compared T-cell repertoires in thyroid tissue and in blood from several Graves' hyperthyroidism patients. Once sampling was done, hyperthyroidism patients were given methimazole at a starting dose of 30 mg daily, whereas ophthalmopathy patients were given high-dose intravenous methylprednisolone. According to the paper, TCR Vbeta CDR3 sequencing was carried out on approximately 140 peripheral blood samples, which came from 40 to 45 ophthalmopathy, under 80 hyperthyroidism and approximately 17 progressor patients.

Summary of the overall study and its limitations: In validation, the model predicted progression to ophthalmopathy with around 71% sensitivity and around 72% specificity, a median of about 6 months before onset. Ophthalmopathy was separated from stable hyperthyroidism by a 13 V-J signature model, with approximately 85% sensitivity and approximately 81% specificity obtained in cross-validation and 80%/75% obtained in testing. Most expanded thyroid clonotypes (frequency above 0.001) were also detected in blood, a finding suggesting that blood repertoires may reflect thyroid immune responses. No statistical method was used to set the sample size in advance, and investigators knew the group allocation.

Amplification of TCR beta CDR3 regions was carried out from RNA transcripts. The TCR CDR3 was subjected to a first round of RT-PCR using the HTBI primer set and the Qiagen OneStep RT-PCR kit. Libraries were constructed in a second round of multiplex PCR, after which size selection and purification were carried out. Libraries were sequenced paired-end with 100 bp reads on an Illumina HiSeq2000. From the authors' description of their analysis: SOAPnuke was used to process the raw data, throwing out any read that contained adapters or uncalled bases, had a mean Phred below 15, or lacked an exact constant-primer or identifier match. High-quality paired reads were merged with COPE v1.2.5, and unique nucleotide sequences were defined as clonotypes. Clonotypes were aligned to IMGT TRBV, TRBD and TRBJ reference segments using MiTCR v1.1. The analysis was restricted to V-J combinations with a frequency above 0.0001, which together covered 99.2% of the repertoires. A TCS score was defined as the ratio between F50 (clonal expansion) and ExV (chaos), using BLOSUM62-based TCRdist between CDR3 peptides within each V-J. Welch's t-statistics and random forest reduced 500 to 650 V-J features to 10 to 15, which were used in a naive Bayes classifier (R e1071). Starting from the raw public reads, TCRdb applied fastp trimming at Q25, assembled clones with MiXCR and retained in-frame beta chains. Entries are consolidated by CDR3 protein sequence, retaining the most common genes and DNA. These V and J calls rely on TCRdb rather than the paper's analysis. The sample table holds approximately 590,000 distinct CDR3 sequences, of which around 14% were seen once. Approximately 7.4% of the sample is taken by the ten largest.

A patient counted as having stable Graves' hyperthyroidism if no progression to ophthalmopathy occurred over 18 months of follow-up. Hyperthyroidism patients were newly diagnosed, with disease duration under 2 months, and aged 18 to 65 years. Any patient with an uncontrolled infection, another autoimmune disease, pregnancy or lactation was excluded. Diagnoses were based on clinical symptoms, serum thyroxine and TRAb, thyroid ultrasound and orbital computed tomography. Ficoll-Paque density gradient centrifugation was used to isolate PBMCs from around 9.1 ml of fresh peripheral blood. Total RNA was extracted with Trizol reagent, and quality was checked on an Agilent 2100 Bioanalyzer.

The sample comprised blood. This TCR was recovered from a woman between 25 and 40 years old with Graves' hyperthyroidism. This chain joins TRBV7-9 to TRBJ1-2; the central 7 bases match TRBD1. The DNA is as follows: TGTGCCAGCAGCACGCAGGGGGGCGCCGACTATGGCTACACCTTC. It is translated as CASSTQGGADYGYTF.